This T cell receptor (beta chain) emerged from a study of blood T cells in healthy people across ages. Primed by a sample-barcoded 5' primer and a J-beta primer mix, a second PCR proceeded for 7 to 11 cycles. TCRdb used MiXCR to reprocess the 5' RACE reads, holding one entry per CDR3 protein. The sample has more than 700,000 distinct CDR3 sequences; less than 60% are singletons. This clonotype was recorded a few times. The V and J ends lost 7 bases and 5 bases, in that order; junction bases with no gene match: 3. Germline V CDR1 and CDR2: SQVTM, ANQGSEA. This CDR3 comprises 11 residues. The V gene is TRBV29-1, the J gene TRBJ2-3, with 7 bases aligning to TRBD2. Sequencing used blood. The sequence was collected from a man at least 80 years old in good health. DNA for the CDR3: TGCAGCGGGGAGGGGTTAGATACGCAGTATTTT. It encodes CSGEGLDTQYF.